This is a list of T cell receptor beta chains from one sample in a study of blood T cell repertoires in COVID-19. Produced via immunoSEQ multiplex PCR; TCRdb's table is partial and in-frame only. The repertoire consists of about 170,000 clones, with almost 85% occurring once and the leading ten covering 7.5% to 8%. Sequencing input: peripheral blood. The receptors come from a man aged 40-49 years who had recovered from COVID-19. Both conserved end residues are part of each CDR3. D genes are given only for firm matches. Only some rows state a clone size, as once, few, many or a class for expanded clones.

TRBV19,.,TRBJ1-1,.,TGTGCCAGTAGTGAGATACAGGGCGAAGCTTTCTTT,CASSEIQGEAFF
TRBV6-1,.,TRBJ2-1,TRBD2,TGTGCCAGCAGTGACACTAGCGGGGGATACAATGAGCAGTTCTTC,CASSDTSGGYNEQFF
TRBV7-2,.,TRBJ2-7,TRBD1,TGTGCCAGCAGCTTACTGGGACAGGGGGCCTACGAGCAGTACTTC,CASSLLGQGAYEQYF
TRBV7-3,.,TRBJ2-1,.,TGTGCCAGCAGCTTAACCCTTAGAGACAATGAGCAGTTCTTC,CASSLTLRDNEQFF
TRBV3-1/TRBV3-2,.,TRBJ1-5,TRBD1,TGTGCCAGCAGCCAAGGGACAGGGCTGCCCCAGCATTTT,CASSQGTGLPQHF
TRBV4-1,once,TRBJ2-7,.,TGCGCCAGCAGCCAAGAGCCTAGCCCCCACGAGCAGTACTTC,CASSQEPSPHEQYF
TRBV6-2/TRBV6-3,.,TRBJ1-4,.,TGTGCCAGCAGTCAACAGGTTGCAACTAATGAAAAACTGTTTTTT,CASSQQVATNEKLFF
TRBV6-1,.,TRBJ2-5,TRBD2,TGTGCCAGCAGTGAGGAGGGACTAGCGCAGGGAGGGTGGGAGACCCAGTACTTC,CASSEEGLAQGGWETQYF
TRBV18,.,TRBJ1-1,.,TGTGCCAGCTCGGGGGGGTCGGAAGCTTTCTTT,CASSGGSEAFF
TRBV6-5,.,TRBJ2-2,TRBD2,TGTGCCAGCACGTCTTGGCGGCGGGGGACCGGGGAGCTGTTTTTT,CASTSWRRGTGELFF
TRBV27,.,TRBJ2-7,TRBD2,TGTGCCAGCAAACTAGCGGACTCCTACGAGCAGTACTTC,CASKLADSYEQYF
TRBV7-9,.,TRBJ2-6,.,TGTGCCAGCAGCCCCGGCGGTGGGGCCAACGTCCTGACTTTC,CASSPGGGANVLTF
TRBV4-3,.,TRBJ1-2,.,TGCGCCAGCAGCCAGGGGACAACGAACTATGGCTACACCTTC,CASSQGTTNYGYTF
TRBV4-3,.,TRBJ1-2,.,TGCGCCAGCAGCCAAGATTTTGGCCTTTCTTCCTATGGCTACACCTTC,CASSQDFGLSSYGYTF
TRBV6-2/TRBV6-3,.,TRBJ2-2,TRBD2,TGTGCCAGCAGTTACCCGCCGGGACTAGCGGGGGGACCGAACACCGGGGAGCTGTTTTTT,CASSYPPGLAGGPNTGELFF
TRBV27,.,TRBJ1-1,TRBD1,TGTGCCAGCAGCACCACCGACAGGGGGCGAACTGAAGCTTTCTTT,CASSTTDRGRTEAFF
TRBV19,.,TRBJ2-1,TRBD2,TGTGCCAGTAGTGTACAATTACTAGCGGGTTTGGGTTACAATGAGCAGTTCTTC,CASSVQLLAGLGYNEQFF
TRBV10-3,many,TRBJ1-2,.,TGTGCCACCCTCGGCGGGGTCTACGGGGGCTACACCTTC,CATLGGVYGGYTF
TRBV6-5,.,TRBJ2-2,TRBD1,TGTGCCAGCAGTTACGGACAGGGGGGCACCGGGGAGCTGTTTTTT,CASSYGQGGTGELFF
TRBV7-3,.,TRBJ2-5,TRBD1,TGTGCCAGCAGCGGGGACAGGGGGGAGACCCAGTACTTC,CASSGDRGETQYF
TRBV11-3,.,TRBJ2-2,.,TGTGCCAGCAGCTTTGGGGGGACAGCGGACACCGGGGAGCTGTTTTTT,CASSFGGTADTGELFF
TRBV18,.,TRBJ1-6,.,TGTGCCAGCTCACCACGAGACCGGGGATTATCACCCCTCCACTTT,CASSPRDRGLSPLHF
TRBV12-3/TRBV12-4,.,TRBJ1-1,.,TGTGCCAGCAGTTTTGGGCGAGACACTGAAGCTTTCTTT,CASSFGRDTEAFF
TRBV12-3/TRBV12-4,once,TRBJ1-1,.,TGTGCCAGCACCCCCGGGTCGCACACTGAAGCTTTCTTT,CASTPGSHTEAFF
TRBV5-6,.,TRBJ1-2,.,TGTGCCAGCAGCTTGAGAGGTGGCTACACCTTC,CASSLRGGYTF
TRBV27,.,TRBJ2-7,TRBD1,TGTGCCAGCAGGAAGACAGGGGGCTCCTACGAGCAGTACTTC,CASRKTGGSYEQYF